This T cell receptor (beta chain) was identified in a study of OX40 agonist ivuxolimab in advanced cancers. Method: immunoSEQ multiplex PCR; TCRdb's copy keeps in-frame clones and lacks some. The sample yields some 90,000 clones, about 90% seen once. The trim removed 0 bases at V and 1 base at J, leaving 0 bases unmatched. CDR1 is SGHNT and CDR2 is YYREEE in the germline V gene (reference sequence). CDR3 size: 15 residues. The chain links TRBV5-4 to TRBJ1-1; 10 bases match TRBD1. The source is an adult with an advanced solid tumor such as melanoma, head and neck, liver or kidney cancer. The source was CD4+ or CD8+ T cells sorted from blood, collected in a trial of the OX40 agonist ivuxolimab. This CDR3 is CASSLGQGANTEAFF. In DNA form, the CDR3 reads TGTGCCAGCAGCTTGGGACAGGGGGCGAACACTGAAGCTTTCTTT.